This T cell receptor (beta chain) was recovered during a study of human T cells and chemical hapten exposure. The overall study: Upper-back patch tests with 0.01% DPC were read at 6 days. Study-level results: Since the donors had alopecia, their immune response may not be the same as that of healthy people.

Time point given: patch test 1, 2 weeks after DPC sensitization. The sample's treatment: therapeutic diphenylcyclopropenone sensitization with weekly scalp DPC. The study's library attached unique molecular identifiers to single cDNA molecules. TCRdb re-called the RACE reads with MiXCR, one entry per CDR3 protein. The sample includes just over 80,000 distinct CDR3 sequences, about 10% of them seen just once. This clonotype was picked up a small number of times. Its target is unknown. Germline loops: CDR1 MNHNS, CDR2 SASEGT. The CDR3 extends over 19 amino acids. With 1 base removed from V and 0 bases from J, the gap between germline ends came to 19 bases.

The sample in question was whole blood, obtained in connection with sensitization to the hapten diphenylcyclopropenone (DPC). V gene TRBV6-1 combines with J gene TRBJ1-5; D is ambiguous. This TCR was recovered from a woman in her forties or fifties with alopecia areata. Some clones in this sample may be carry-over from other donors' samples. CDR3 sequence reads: CASSEGWVGPPYSNQPQHF. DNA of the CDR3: TGTGCCAGCAGTGAAGGGTGGGTAGGACCGCCGTATAGCAATCAGCCCCAGCATTTT.